This T cell receptor (beta chain) is drawn from a study of tumor-infiltrating lymphocytes in localized non-small cell lung cancer (TCRdb year 2021). A note on the overall study: Several histologies were represented in the cohort, which also included both smokers and never-smokers as well as patients whose samples were collected after neoadjuvant chemotherapy. Each patient contributed resected tumor tissue and uninvolved lung tissue from the same patient, described as non-adjacent to the tumor. Alongside flow cytometry, multiplex immunofluorescence, RNA-seq, exome sequencing and proteomics, TCR sequencing was applied to the same patients as one of several integrated assays. In total, the ICON cohort was made up of under 180 surgical patients who had localized non-small cell lung cancer and whose tumors were resected. A total of approximately 50 patients were part of the paired comparison of immunoSEQ T-cell fraction between tumor and uninvolved lung. Paper-wide results and their limitations: Because assay coverage varied across patients depending on available tissue quantity, TCR sequencing was performed for only a subset of the cohort. Higher T cell infiltration in tumors than in uninvolved lung tissue was supported by TCRbeta sequencing, consistent with immunofluorescence CD3 counts. The TCR-derived T-cell fraction showed no difference between the flow cytometry-defined immunotypes IM1 (good prognosis) and IM2 (poor prognosis). Because different assays used different pieces of the same tissue, intratumor heterogeneity could not be separated from technical variation.

TCR sequencing with the immunoSEQ assay provided the T-cell fraction in tumor and uninvolved lung tissue. Per the source publication's procedure: To analyze survival, patients were divided into a high T-cell fraction group (upper tertile) and a low T-cell fraction group (lower two tertiles), and the two groups were compared using a log-rank test. Paired tumor versus uninvolved lung differences in T-cell fraction were tested with a signed-rank test. TCRdb carries this immuneACCESS record with in-frame sequences only. Its versions omit some clonotypes, under half of them owing to an unresolved V gene in the studies checked, with the rest unexplained. V and J calls and clone size follow that table, whereas D and trimming were derived from the DNA. The sample table records 13,000 or so clones; about 84% of these occur just once. The ten largest clones represent around 10% of the sample. As for this clone: Its antigen is still unknown. Base-call qualities are not available, and no considerably larger clone is one nucleotide away.

The first patient joined ICON in April 2016, and enrollment wrapped up when the last patient was enrolled in September 2018. A subcohort of roughly 71 patients provided fresh tumor and matched uninvolved tissue for in-depth immune analyses, with TCR sequencing among those analyses. TCR sequencing was performed on DNA isolated from bulk tissue, without cell sorting. The sequenced sample consisted of uninvolved lung tissue not adjacent to the tumor. This clonotype was obtained from a human donor with non-small cell lung cancer.

The nucleotides read TGTGCCAGCAGTGGGACGGGGCGAAATCAGCCCCAGCATTTT. Its amino acids are CASSGTGRNQPQHF. Recombination connected TRBV2 to TRBJ1-5; the D gene is possibly TRBD1, with 5 bases matching. V and J lose 4 bases and 4 bases, and a span of 11 bases separates them. The CDR1 and CDR2 encoded by the germline V gene are SNHLY and FYNNEI. From cysteine to phenylalanine, the CDR3 is 14 amino acids long. Solely the CDR3 DNA is kept, with 42 bases framed from the first base.